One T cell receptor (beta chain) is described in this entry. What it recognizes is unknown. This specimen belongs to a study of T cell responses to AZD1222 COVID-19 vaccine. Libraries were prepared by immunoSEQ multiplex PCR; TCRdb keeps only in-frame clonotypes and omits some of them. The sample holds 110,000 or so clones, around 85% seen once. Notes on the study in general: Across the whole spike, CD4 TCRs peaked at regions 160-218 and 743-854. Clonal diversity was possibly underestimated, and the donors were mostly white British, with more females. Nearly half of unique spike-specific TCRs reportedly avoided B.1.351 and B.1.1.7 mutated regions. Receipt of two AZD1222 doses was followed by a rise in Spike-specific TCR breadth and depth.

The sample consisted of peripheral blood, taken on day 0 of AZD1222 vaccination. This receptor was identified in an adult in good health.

In DNA form, the CDR3 reads TGTGCCATCAGTGACGGGACTAGCGGCAGTTATGGGGAGCTGTTTTTT. This sequence encodes CAISDGTSGSYGELFF. This chain uses TRBV10-3 with TRBJ2-2; 11 bases match TRBD2. The V and J ends lost 3 bases and 8 bases, in that order; junction bases with no gene match: 8. CDR1 and CDR2 (germline): ENHRY, SYGVKD. This CDR3 is built from 16 residues.